This T cell receptor (beta chain) was sequenced for a study of blood T cell repertoires in COVID-19. On the study more broadly: The study drew acute and convalescent COVID-19 samples from the United States, Italy and Spain. The cDNA or gDNA used as material had been derived from T cells, B-cell-depleted T cells, or PBMCs.

Per the original data handling: Amplification of reference gene primers provided the estimated nucleated cell counts. The assay was immunoSEQ multiplex PCR, and TCRdb's table has in-frame clones only and misses some. That table gives V, J and clone size, and the DNA gave D and trimming. The sample has tens of thousands of clones; around 80% are singletons. After removal of 6 bases from V and 8 bases from J, the junction contained 2 bases not matched to a gene. The CDR3 has 12 amino acids. CDR1 and CDR2 from the germline V gene are MNHEY and SVGAGI. The genes are TRBV6-5 and TRBJ1-2, with 11 bases fitting TRBD1. This sequence originates from an elderly woman with acute or convalescent COVID-19. Sequenced: peripheral blood. The CDR3 coding sequence is TGTGCCAGCAGGCGGACAGGGGGCGGCTACACCTTC. This codes for CASRRTGGGYTF.